This T cell receptor (beta chain) was identified during a study of T-cell reconstitution after alpha-beta-depleted transplantation in children. Molecular barcoding with unique molecular identifiers was used for the TCRbeta library. TCRdb re-called the PCR reads through MiXCR, storing one row per CDR3 protein. The sample holds under 450,000 distinct CDR3 sequences, about an eighth seen once. This CDR3 has 12 amino acids. Germline V gives CDR1 DFQATT, CDR2 SNEGSKA (reference sequence). After removal of 5 bases from V and 11 bases from J, the junction contained 6 bases not matched to a gene. Sample: PBMCs, taken from the stem cell graft. The chain combines TRBV20-1 with TRBJ2-4, with 10 bases aligning to TRBD1. The clonotype originates from a human donor who donated a stem cell graft to a child with Fanconi anemia. In DNA, the CDR3 is TGCAGTGCTTGGGACAGGGGATCCGTTCAGTACTTC. Translation gives CSAWDRGSVQYF.